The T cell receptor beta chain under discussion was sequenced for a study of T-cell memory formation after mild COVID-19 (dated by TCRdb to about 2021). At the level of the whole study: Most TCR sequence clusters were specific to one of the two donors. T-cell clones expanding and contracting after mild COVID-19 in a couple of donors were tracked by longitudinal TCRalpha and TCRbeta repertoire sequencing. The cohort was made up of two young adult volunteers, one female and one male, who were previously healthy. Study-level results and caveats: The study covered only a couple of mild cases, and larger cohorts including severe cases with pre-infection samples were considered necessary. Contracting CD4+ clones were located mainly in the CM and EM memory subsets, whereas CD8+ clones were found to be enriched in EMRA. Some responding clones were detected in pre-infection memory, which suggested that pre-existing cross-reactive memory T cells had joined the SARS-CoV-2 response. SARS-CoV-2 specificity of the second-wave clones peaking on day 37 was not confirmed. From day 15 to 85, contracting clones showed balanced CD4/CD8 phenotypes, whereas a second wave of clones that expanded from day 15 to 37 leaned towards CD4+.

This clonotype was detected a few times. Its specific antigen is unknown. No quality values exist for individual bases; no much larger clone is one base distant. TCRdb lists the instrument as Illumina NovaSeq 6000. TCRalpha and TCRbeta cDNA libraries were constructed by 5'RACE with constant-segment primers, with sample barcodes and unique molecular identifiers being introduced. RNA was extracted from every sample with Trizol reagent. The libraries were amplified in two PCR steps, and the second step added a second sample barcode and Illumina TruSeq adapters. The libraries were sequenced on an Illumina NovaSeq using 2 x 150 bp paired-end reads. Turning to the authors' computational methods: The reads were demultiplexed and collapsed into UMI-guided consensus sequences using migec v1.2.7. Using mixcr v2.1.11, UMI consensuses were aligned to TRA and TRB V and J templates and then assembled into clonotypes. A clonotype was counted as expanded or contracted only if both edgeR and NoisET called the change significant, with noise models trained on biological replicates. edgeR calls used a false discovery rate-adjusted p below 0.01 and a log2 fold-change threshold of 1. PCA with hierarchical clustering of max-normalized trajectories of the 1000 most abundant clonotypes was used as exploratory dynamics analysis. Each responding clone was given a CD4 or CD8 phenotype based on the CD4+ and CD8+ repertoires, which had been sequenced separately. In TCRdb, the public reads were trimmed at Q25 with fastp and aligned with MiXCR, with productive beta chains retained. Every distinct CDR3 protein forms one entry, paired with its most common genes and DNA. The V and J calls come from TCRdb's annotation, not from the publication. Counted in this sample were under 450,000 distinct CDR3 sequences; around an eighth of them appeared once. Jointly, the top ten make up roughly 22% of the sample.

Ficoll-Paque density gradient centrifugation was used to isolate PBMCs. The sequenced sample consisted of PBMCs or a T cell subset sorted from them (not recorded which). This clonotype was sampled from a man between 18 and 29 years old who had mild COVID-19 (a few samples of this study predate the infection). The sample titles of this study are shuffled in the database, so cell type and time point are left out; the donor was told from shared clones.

Read as DNA, the sequence is TGTGCCAGCTCACCTCCCGCAGGGGGCGGGGGTTCACCCCTCCACTTT. This translates into CASSPPAGGGGSPLHF. The rearrangement joined TRBV18 to TRBJ1-6, and 8 junction bases match TRBD1. CDR1 and CDR2 were assigned from the germline V gene as KGHSH and LQKENI. From the cysteine up to the phenylalanine, the CDR3 has a length of 16 residues. Left in the record is the CDR3 DNA by itself, 48 bases read in frame from the first base. V is pruned by 3 bases and J by 9 bases, leaving 10 bases of the junction without a gene match.